Following are 16 T cell receptor beta chains from one sample sequenced in a study of T cells in narcolepsy. Some clones are missing from TCRdb's copy, which holds only in-frame ones; the method was immunoSEQ multiplex PCR. Altogether tens of thousands of clones are present, 75% to 90% being singletons, with the ten largest covering about 2.5%. The specimen sequenced was CD45RA- memory CD4+ T cells from PBMCs. The source of these receptors is a human donor with narcolepsy.

The V and J genes are TRBV5-1 and TRBJ2-6, with 11 nucleotides matching TRBD1. The CDR3 spans 16 residues. Per the germline V gene, CDR1 is SGHRS and CDR2 is YFSETQ. J lost 4 bases, V lost 3 bases, and 3 bases had no gene match. The CDR3 DNA is TGCGCCAGCAGCTGGACAGGGGGCGGAGGGGCCAACGTCCTGACTTTC. This translates into CASSWTGGGGANVLTF.

The V gene is TRBV5-8, the J gene TRBJ1-2; D remains ambiguous. The CDR3 is made up of 14 amino acids. Germline loops: CDR1 SGHTS, CDR2 YDEGEE. The V end lost 4 bases, the J end lost 4 bases, and 14 bases lay between the germline ends. CDR3 bases: TGTGCCAGCAGCCGGACGCAAGCATTCTATGGCTACACCTTC. Translation gives CASSRTQAFYGYTF.

This chain links TRBV30 with TRBJ2-7; D gene uncertain. The V gene's germline CDR1 is GTSNPN and CDR2 SVGIG (reference sequence). The CDR3 is 15 amino acids. V was cut by 4 bases and J by 3 bases, with 19 bases left in between. In nucleotides, the CDR3 is TGTGCCTGGAAGCCGGCCTGGCCATCTTTCTACGAGCAGTACTTC. Protein: CAWKPAWPSFYEQYF.

This clone has only a few counts. The gene calls are TRBV5-8 and TRBJ1-4; TRBD1 aligns across 7 bases. Germline CDR1 SGHTS, CDR2 YDEGEE. This CDR3 contains 14 residues. V was clipped by 2 bases and J by 8 bases; unmatched bases: 6. CDR3 sequence: CASSFRQGGEKLFF. In nucleotides, the CDR3 is TGTGCCAGCAGCTTCCGACAGGGAGGGGAAAAACTGTTTTTT.

To note about this clone: The identical CDR3 is also encoded by other nucleotide sequences in the sample. The chain uses TRBV5-6 and TRBJ1-3; 7 bases are a match to TRBD1. CDR1 is SGHDT and CDR2 is YYEEEE in the germline V gene. This CDR3 spans 15 amino acids. V was pared by 4 bases and J by 0 bases, with 4 bases of the junction left unmatched. The DNA for the CDR3 is TGTGCCAGCAGCCTGGGACAGATCTCTGGAAACACCATATATTTT. Its protein product is CASSLGQISGNTIYF.

V is TRBV27 and J is TRBJ1-1; TRBD1 is a possible D gene (6 bases). Per germline, CDR1 MNHEY and CDR2 SMNVEV (reference sequence). V shed 8 bases and J shed 1 base, with 29 bases lying between them. The CDR3 has 19 amino acids. CDR3 sequence (DNA): TGTGCCAGCCGTGGGACTAGCGGGGGAAGTTGGACAGCGAACACTGAAGCTTTCTTT. It codes for CASRGTSGGSWTANTEAFF.

The V call is TRBV19, the J call TRBJ2-1; D gene uncertain. This CDR3 comprises 12 residues. Trimming took 4 bases from V and 6 from J, leaving 7 bases between them. CDR1 is LNHDA and CDR2 is SQIVND in the germline V gene (reference sequence). The chain's CDR3 is CASSNSLNEQFF. The CDR3 nucleotides read TGTGCCAGTAGTAACTCCCTCAATGAGCAGTTCTTC.

The genes are TRBV15 and TRBJ2-7; D unclear. This CDR3 comprises 14 residues. Trimming left V 1 base short and J 7 bases short, with 14 bases between. Germline loops: CDR1 LNHNV, CDR2 YYDKDF (reference sequence). This CDR3 is CATSRGSDLGEQYF. CDR3 coding DNA: TGTGCCACCAGCAGAGGCTCCGACCTTGGGGAGCAGTACTTC. The variable domain in full, completed from reference TRBV15 and TRBJ2-7, reads DAMVIQNPRYQVTQFGKPVTLSCSQTLNHNVMYWYQQKSSQAPKLLFHYYDKDFNNEADTPDNFQSRRPNTSFCFLDIRSPGLGDTAMYLCATSRGSDLGEQYFGPGTRLTVT.

This sequence joins TRBV15 and TRBJ1-3; no definite D call. Germline V gene lookup returns CDR1 LNHNV and CDR2 YYDKDF (reference sequence). The V and J ends lost 0 bases and 0 bases respectively, with 9 bases between them. The CDR3 has 16 residues. The CDR3 protein is CATSRDRRTSGNTIYF. The DNA of the CDR3 is TGTGCCACCAGCAGAGATCGCAGAACCTCTGGAAACACCATATATTTT.

The rearrangement joins TRBV9 to TRBJ1-2; maybe TRBD1 (6 bases). V was shortened by 2 bases and J by 8 bases, with 19 bases between the two germline ends. Per the germline V gene, CDR1 is SGDLS and CDR2 is YYNGEE. CDR3 length equals 15 residues. The chain's CDR3 is CASSVLEQGFSGYTF. CDR3 nucleotide sequence: TGTGCCAGCAGCGTCTTAGAACAGGGTTTTTCCGGCTACACCTTC.

V usage is TRBV4-2 and J usage is TRBJ2-1; no reliable D call. This CDR3 region has 16 residues. Germline CDR1 LGHNA, CDR2 YNFKEQ. V was clipped by 4 bases and J by 7 bases, with 20 bases between them. CDR3 nucleotides: TGTGCCAGCAGCCCCGATCGACAAAGAAGAAGAAATGAGCAGTTCTTC. Its translation: CASSPDRQRRRNEQFF.

The CDR3 sequence: CASSDRSLPPVRAFF. The CDR3 bases are TGTGCCAGCAGCGACAGGTCCCTCCCCCCGGTCCGAGCTTTCTTT. The J gene is TRBJ1-1, the V gene TRBV9, with D perhaps matching TRBD1 (5 bases). Trimming left V 3 bases short and J 10 bases short, with 22 bases between. CDR3 size: 15 residues. The germline V gene encodes CDR1 SGDLS and CDR2 YYNGEE. Looking up the rest from reference TRBV9 and TRBJ1-1 gives the full variable domain: DSGVTQTPKHLITATGQRVTLRCSPRSGDLSVYWYQQSLDQGLQFLIQYYNGEERAKGNILERFSAQQFPDLHSELNLSSLELGDSALYFCASSDRSLPPVRAFFGQGTRLTVV.

The chain employs TRBV5-1 and TRBJ1-1, with 7 bases identical to TRBD1. Germline CDR1 SGHRS, CDR2 YFSETQ. This CDR3 comprises 15 residues. J was trimmed by 11 bases and V by 0 bases; bases with no gene match: 13. The CDR3 protein is CASSLVVGGAEGAFF. The CDR3 nucleotides are TGCGCCAGCAGCTTGGTGGTAGGGGGCGCCGAGGGTGCTTTCTTT.

V usage is TRBV14 and J usage is TRBJ1-2; TRBD1 aligns across 9 bases. J was trimmed by 8 bases and V by 3 bases; bases with no gene match: 22. The CDR3 consists of 19 residues. Germline CDR1 reads SGHDN; CDR2 reads FVKESK. In DNA, the CDR3 is TGTGCCAGCAGCCAGAGCTCAGGGCGGGACAGGGAATACGGGAAAGGCTACACCTTC. Protein sequence: CASSQSSGRDREYGKGYTF.

This clone came up a few times. The rearrangement uses TRBV4-1 and TRBJ2-1, with D tentatively TRBD1 (6 bases). Trimming cost V 4 bases and J 10 bases, with 11 bases left between them. The CDR3 is made up of 12 amino acids. Looked up from germline, CDR1 is MGHRA and CDR2 is YSYEKL. Here the CDR3 reads CASSRPGVEQFF. The CDR3 DNA reads as TGCGCCAGCAGCCGGCCAGGGGTCGAGCAGTTCTTC.

The chain links TRBV7-2 to TRBJ1-2; maybe TRBD1 (5 bases). Trimming took 6 bases from V and 7 from J, leaving 15 bases between them. The CDR3 loop spans 13 amino acids. CDR1 SGHTA and CDR2 FQGNSA come from the germline V gene. CDR3 sequence reads: CASSGTRSGGYTF. The CDR3 nucleotides read TGTGCCAGCAGTGGGACGCGGAGCGGTGGCTACACCTTC.